This TCR beta chain was sequenced in a study of cytomegalovirus exposure and HLA in healthy donors. Study-level findings and limits: Most sequenced TCRs were rare (though some public TCRs occurred in many donors). Cytomegalovirus association was assigned to more than 150 TCR beta chains.

In regard to this clone: The antigen is undetermined.

Libraries were prepared by immunoSEQ multiplex PCR; TCRdb keeps only in-frame clonotypes and omits some of them. The sample contains about 58,000 clones, 90% of which appear only once. V shed 6 bases, J shed 7 bases, and the junction held 10 bases outside the gene matches. CDR1 MNHNS and CDR2 SASEGT come from the germline V gene. The CDR3 is 15 residues long. The donors were members of the approximately 110-subject validation cohort (separate from the 666-subject first cohort). The chain uses TRBV6-1 and TRBJ2-7; 12 bases agree with TRBD2. The receptor comes from a man between 18 and 29 years old in good health and CMV-seronegative. Sequenced: PBMCs. The CDR3 here is CASRARLAGAREQYF. The CDR3 nucleotides read TGTGCCAGCAGGGCCCGACTAGCGGGAGCGAGAGAGCAGTACTTC.